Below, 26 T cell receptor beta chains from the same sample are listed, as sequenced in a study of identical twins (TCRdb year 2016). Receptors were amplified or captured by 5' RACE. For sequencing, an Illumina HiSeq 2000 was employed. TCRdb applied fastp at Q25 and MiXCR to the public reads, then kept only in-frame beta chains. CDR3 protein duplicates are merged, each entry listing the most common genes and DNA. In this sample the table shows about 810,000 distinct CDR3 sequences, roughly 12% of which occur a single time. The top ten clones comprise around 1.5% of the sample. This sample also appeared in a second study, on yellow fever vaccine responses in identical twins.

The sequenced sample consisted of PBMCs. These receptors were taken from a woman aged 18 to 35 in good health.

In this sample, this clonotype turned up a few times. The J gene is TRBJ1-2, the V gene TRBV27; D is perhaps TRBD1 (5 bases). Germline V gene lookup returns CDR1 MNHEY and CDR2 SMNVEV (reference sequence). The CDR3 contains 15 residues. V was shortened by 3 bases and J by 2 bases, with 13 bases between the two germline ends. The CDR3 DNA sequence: TGTGCCAGCAGTTTTCGCAGGGAGGGGAACTATGGCTACACCTTC. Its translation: CASSFRREGNYGYTF.

The chain's CDR3 is CASSFIGPSGELFF. As DNA, the CDR3 is TGTGCCAGCAGTTTTATCGGACCTAGCGGGGAGCTGTTTTTT. V gene TRBV12-3 or TRBV12-4 combines with J gene TRBJ2-2, with unresolved D. This CDR3 contains 14 residues. V lost 3 bases to trimming and J lost 7 bases, with 12 bases between them.

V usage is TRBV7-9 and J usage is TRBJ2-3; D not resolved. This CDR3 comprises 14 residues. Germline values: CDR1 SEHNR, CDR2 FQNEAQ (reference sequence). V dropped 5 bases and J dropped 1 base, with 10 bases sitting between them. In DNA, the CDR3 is TGTGCCAGCAGCCCCAAGTGGGGCACAGATACGCAGTATTTT. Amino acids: CASSPKWGTDTQYF.

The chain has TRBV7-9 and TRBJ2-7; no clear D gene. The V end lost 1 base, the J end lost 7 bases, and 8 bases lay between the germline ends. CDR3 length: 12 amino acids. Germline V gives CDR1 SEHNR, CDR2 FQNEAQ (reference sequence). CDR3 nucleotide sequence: TGTGCCAGCAGCTTAGAGGTAGGAGAGCAGTACGTC. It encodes CASSLEVGEQYV.

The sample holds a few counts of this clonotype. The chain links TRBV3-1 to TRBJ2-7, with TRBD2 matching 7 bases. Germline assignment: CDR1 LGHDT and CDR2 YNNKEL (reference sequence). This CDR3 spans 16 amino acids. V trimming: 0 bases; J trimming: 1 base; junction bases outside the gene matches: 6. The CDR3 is CASSQEGEGWSYEQYF. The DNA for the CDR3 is TGTGCCAGCAGCCAAGAAGGGGAGGGATGGTCCTACGAGCAGTACTTC.

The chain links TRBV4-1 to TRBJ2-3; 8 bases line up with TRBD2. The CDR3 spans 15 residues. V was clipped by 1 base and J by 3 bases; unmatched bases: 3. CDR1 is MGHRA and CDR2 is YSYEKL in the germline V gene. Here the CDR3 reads CASSQALAGTDTQYF. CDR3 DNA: TGCGCCAGCAGCCAAGCCCTAGCGGGTACAGATACGCAGTATTTT.

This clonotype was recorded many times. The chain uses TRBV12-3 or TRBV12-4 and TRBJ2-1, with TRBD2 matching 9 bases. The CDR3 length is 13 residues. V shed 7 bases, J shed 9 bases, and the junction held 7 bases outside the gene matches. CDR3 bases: TGTGCCAGCATTCGAGCGGGAGGCATTGAGCAGTTCTTC. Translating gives CASIRAGGIEQFF.

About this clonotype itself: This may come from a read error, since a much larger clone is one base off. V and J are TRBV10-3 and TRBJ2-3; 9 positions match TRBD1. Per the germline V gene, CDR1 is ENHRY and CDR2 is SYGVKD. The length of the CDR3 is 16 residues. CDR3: CAISESGTGPTDTKYF. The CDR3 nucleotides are TGTGCCATCAGTGAGTCTGGGACAGGGCCTACAGATACGAAGTATTTT.

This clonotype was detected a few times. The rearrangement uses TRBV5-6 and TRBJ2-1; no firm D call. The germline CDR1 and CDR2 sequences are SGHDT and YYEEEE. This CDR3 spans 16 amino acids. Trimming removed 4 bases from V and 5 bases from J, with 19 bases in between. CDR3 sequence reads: CASSPTIRTLHNEQFF. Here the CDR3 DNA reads TGTGCCAGCAGCCCCACCATAAGAACACTCCACAATGAGCAGTTCTTC.

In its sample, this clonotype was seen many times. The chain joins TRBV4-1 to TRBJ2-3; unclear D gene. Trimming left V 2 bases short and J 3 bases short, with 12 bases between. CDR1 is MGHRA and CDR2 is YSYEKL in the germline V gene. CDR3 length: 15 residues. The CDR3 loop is CASSQPDGSTDTQYF. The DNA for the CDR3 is TGCGCCAGCAGCCAACCGGACGGTAGTACAGATACGCAGTATTTT.

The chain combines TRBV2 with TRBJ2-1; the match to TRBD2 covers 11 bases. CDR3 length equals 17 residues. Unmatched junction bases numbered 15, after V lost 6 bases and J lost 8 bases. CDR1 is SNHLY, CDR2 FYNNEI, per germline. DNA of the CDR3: TGTGCCAGCAGCGCCTTTGAGGTGGTAGCGGGAGGGTATGAGCAGTTCTTC. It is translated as CASSAFEVVAGGYEQFF. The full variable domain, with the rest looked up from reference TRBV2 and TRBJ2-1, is EPEVTQTPSHQVTQMGQEVILRCVPISNHLYFYWYRQILGQKVEFLVSFYNNEISEKSEIFDDQFSVERPDGSNFTLKIRSTKLEDSAMYFCASSAFEVVAGGYEQFFGPGTRLTVL.

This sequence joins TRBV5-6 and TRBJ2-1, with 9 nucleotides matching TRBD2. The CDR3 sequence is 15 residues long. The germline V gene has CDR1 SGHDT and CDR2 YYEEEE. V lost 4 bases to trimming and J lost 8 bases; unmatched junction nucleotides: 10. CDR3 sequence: CASSPYTSGLHEQFF. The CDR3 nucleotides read TGTGCCAGCAGCCCCTACACTAGCGGGTTGCATGAGCAGTTCTTC.

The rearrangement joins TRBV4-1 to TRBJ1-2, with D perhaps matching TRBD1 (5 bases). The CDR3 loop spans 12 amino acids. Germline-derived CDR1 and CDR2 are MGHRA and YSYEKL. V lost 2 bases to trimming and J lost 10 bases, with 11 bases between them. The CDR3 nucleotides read TGCGCCAGCAGCCAACCTCAGGGTTTCTACACCTTC. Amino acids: CASSQPQGFYTF.

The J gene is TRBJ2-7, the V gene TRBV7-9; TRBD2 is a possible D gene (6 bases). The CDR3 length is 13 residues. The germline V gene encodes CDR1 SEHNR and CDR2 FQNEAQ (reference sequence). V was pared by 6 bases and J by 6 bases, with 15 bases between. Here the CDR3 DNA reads TGTGCCAGCAGTCCGACCGGGGGATCCGAGCAGTACGTC. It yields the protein CASSPTGGSEQYV.

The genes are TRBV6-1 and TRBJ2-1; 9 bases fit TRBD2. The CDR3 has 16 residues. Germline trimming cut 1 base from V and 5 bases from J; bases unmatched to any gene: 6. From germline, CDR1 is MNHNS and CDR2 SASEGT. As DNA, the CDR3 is TGTGCCAGCAGTGAAGAAGCTAGCGGGACCAACAATGAGCAGTTCTTC. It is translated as CASSEEASGTNNEQFF.

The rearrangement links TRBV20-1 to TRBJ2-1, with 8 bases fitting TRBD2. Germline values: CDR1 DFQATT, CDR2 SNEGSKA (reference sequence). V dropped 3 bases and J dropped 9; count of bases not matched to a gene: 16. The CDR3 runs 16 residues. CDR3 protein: CSASPAERGGASEQFF. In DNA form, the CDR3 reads TGCAGTGCTAGCCCCGCGGAACGGGGGGGAGCGAGTGAGCAGTTCTTC.

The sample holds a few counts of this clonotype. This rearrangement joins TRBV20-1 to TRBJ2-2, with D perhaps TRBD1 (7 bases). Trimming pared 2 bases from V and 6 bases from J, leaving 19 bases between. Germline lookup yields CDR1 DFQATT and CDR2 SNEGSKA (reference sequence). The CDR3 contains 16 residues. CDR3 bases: TGCAGTGCTAGACCGACAGGGCGGGGAGGCCCCGGGGAGCTGTTTTTT. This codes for CSARPTGRGGPGELFF.

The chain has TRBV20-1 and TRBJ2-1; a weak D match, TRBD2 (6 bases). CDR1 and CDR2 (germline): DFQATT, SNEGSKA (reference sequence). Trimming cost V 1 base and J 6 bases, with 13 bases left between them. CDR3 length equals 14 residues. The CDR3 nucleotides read TGCAGTGCTAGAGCAACGGGGGTACCCAATGAGCAGTTCTTC. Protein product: CSARATGVPNEQFF.

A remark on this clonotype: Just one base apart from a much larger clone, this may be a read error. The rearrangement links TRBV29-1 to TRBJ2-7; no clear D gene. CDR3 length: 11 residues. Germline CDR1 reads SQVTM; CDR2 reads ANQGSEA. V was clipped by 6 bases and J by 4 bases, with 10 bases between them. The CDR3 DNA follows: TGCAGCGTGGCCATTGCGTACGAGCAGTACGTC. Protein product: CSVAIAYEQYV.

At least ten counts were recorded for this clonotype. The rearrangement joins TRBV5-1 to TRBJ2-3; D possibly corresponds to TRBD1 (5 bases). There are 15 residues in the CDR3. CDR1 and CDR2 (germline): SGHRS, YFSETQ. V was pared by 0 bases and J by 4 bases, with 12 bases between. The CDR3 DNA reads TGCGCCAGCAGCTTGGGGGGTGACAGAGCAGATACGCAGTATTTT. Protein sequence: CASSLGGDRADTQYF.

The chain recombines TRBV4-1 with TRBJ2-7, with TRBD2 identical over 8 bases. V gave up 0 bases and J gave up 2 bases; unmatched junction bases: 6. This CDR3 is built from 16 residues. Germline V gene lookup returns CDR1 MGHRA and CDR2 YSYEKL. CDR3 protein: CASSQDHSGGAYEQYF. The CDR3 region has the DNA TGCGCCAGCAGCCAAGATCATTCGGGAGGGGCCTACGAGCAGTACTTC.

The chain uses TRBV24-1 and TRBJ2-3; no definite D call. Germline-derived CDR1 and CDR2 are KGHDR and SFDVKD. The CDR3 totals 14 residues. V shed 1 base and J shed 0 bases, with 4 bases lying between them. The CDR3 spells CATSDLGSTDTQYF. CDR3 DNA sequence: TGTGCCACCAGTGATTTAGGCAGCACAGATACGCAGTATTTT.

The CDR3 loop is CASSRIPPPTDTQYF. The DNA for the CDR3 is TGTGCCAGTAGTAGGATCCCACCTCCCACAGATACGCAGTATTTT. J is TRBJ2-3 and V is TRBV19; no clear D gene. Germline loops: CDR1 LNHDA, CDR2 SQIVND (reference sequence). Trimming removed 4 bases at V and 2 bases at J, with 13 bases between. The length of the CDR3 is 15 residues.

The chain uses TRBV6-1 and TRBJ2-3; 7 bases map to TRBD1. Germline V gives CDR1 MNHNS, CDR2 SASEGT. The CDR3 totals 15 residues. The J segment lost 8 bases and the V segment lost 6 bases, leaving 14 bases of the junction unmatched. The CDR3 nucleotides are TGTGCCAGCAGGGGGACAGCGATTAAACTGGGTACGCAGTATTTT. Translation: CASRGTAIKLGTQYF.

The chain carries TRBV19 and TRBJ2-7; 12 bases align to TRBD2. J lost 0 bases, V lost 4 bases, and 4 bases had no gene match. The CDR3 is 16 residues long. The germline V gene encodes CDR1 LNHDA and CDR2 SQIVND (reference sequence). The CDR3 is CASSTRLAGVSYEQYF. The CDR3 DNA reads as TGTGCCAGTAGTACCCGACTAGCGGGGGTCTCCTACGAGCAGTACTTC.

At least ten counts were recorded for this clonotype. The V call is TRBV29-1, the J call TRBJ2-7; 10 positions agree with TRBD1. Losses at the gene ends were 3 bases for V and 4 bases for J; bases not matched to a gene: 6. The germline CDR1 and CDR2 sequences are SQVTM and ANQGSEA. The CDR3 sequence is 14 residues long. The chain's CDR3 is CSVEGTGERYEQYF. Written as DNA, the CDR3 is TGCAGCGTTGAGGGGACAGGGGAACGATACGAGCAGTACTTC.